The clone carrying this TCR beta chain was found many times. Antigen specificity is unknown. This CDR3 is built from 12 residues. V was trimmed by 8 bases and J by 1 base, leaving 8 bases between them. An absence of ophthalmopathy progression within 18 months meant stable Graves' hyperthyroidism. Reasons for excluding patients were uncontrolled infection, other autoimmune disease, pregnancy or lactation. Diagnosis rested on symptoms, serum thyroxine and TRAb, thyroid ultrasound, and orbital computed tomography. Researchers amplified the TCR beta CDR3 regions from RNA transcripts. The study used the HTBI primer set for a first-round RT-PCR of the TCR CDR3. One entry per CDR3 protein results from TCRdb running MiXCR on the multiplex PCR reads. The sample has hundreds of thousands of distinct CDR3 sequences; 14% are singletons. The data were obtained in a study of T cells in Graves' hyperthyroidism and ophthalmopathy. Points from the study as a whole: Patients with ophthalmopathy were separated from those with stable hyperthyroidism by a 13 V-J model.

The chain uses TRBV12-3 or TRBV12-4 and TRBJ1-2; D is ambiguous. The sequencing input was blood. The sequence was obtained from a woman aged 18-30 years with Graves' hyperthyroidism. The CDR3 DNA reads TGTGCCAGCTCTAGCTTTAACTATGGCTACACCTTC. As protein: CASSSFNYGYTF.